Following are 20 T cell receptor beta chains from one sample sequenced in a study of early T cells in non-severe SARS-CoV-2 infection. TCRdb itself ran the 5' RACE reads through MiXCR, one entry per CDR3 protein. The sample yields around 70,000 distinct CDR3 sequences, approximately 11% seen once. The sequencing sample was made of whole blood. The receptors stem from an adult who was a healthcare worker with PCR-confirmed SARS-CoV-2 infection or an uninfected control (not recorded which).

In its sample, this clonotype was seen once. This CDR3 reads CASSRDNYNEQFF. CDR3 sequence (DNA): TGTGCCAGCAGCAGGGACAACTACAATGAGCAGTTCTTC. The chain employs TRBV5-6 and TRBJ2-1; a weak D match, TRBD1 (6 bases). The ends were cut back, 4 bases at V and 3 bases at J, with 8 bases in the middle. Germline V lookup: CDR1 SGHDT, CDR2 YYEEEE. The CDR3 runs to 13 residues.

This clonotype was seen more than once but under ten times. The J gene is TRBJ1-5, the V gene TRBV28; D is ambiguous. The CDR3 covers 12 residues. Germline CDR1 MDHEN, CDR2 SYDVKM. The V end lost 6 bases, the J end lost 7 bases, and 10 bases lay between the germline ends. The CDR3 here is CASSRFGQPQHF. CDR3 DNA sequence: TGTGCCAGCAGCCGCTTCGGGCAGCCCCAGCATTTT.

This clonotype was seen ten or more times. This chain uses TRBV10-3 with TRBJ2-7, with D perhaps TRBD1 (5 bases). Trimming stripped 3 bases from V and 3 bases from J, with 6 bases between. CDR1 is ENHRY and CDR2 is SYGVKD in the germline V gene. The CDR3 sequence is 12 residues long. CDR3 nucleotides: TGTGCCATCAGTGATACAGGCTACGAGCAGTACTTC. It specifies CAISDTGYEQYF.

This chain joins TRBV6-2 or TRBV6-3 and TRBJ2-6; D is perhaps TRBD2 (5 bases). The CDR3 runs to 15 residues. Deletions cut 8 bases from V and 0 bases from J, with 11 bases between. Germline V CDR1 and CDR2: MNHEY, SVGEGT. CDR3 amino acids: CASGADHSGANVLTF. CDR3 sequence (DNA): TGTGCCAGCGGAGCGGACCACTCTGGGGCCAACGTCCTGACTTTC.

This clonotype was detected ten times or more. This chain connects TRBV12-3 or TRBV12-4 to TRBJ2-7; D not resolved. V lost 1 base and J lost 2, with 3 bases in between. The CDR3 is 12 residues long. CDR3 nucleotide sequence: TGTGCCAGCAGTTTAGGGGCCTACGAGCAGTACTTC. It codes for CASSLGAYEQYF.

CDR3 bases: TGTGCCAGCAGTTTCCCCGGACTAGCGGGAGTGAACCAAGAGACCCAGTACTTC. Protein product: CASSFPGLAGVNQETQYF. The chain recombines TRBV12-3 or TRBV12-4 with TRBJ2-5; 13 positions match TRBD2. With V trimmed by 3 bases and J by 0 bases, 7 bases remained unmatched. CDR3 length equals 18 residues.

This clonotype was counted a few times. This chain connects TRBV6-6 to TRBJ2-1; 9 bases match TRBD2. This CDR3 has 13 residues. Looked up from germline, CDR1 is MNHNY and CDR2 is SVGAGI (reference sequence). After removal of 8 bases from V and 10 bases from J, the junction contained 9 bases not matched to a gene. CDR3 amino acids: CASQGGRAREQFF. The CDR3 coding sequence is TGTGCCAGCCAAGGCGGGAGGGCCAGGGAGCAGTTCTTC.

This clonotype was counted at least ten times. The chain recombines TRBV29-1 with TRBJ2-7, with 8 positions matching TRBD2. CDR1 and CDR2 (germline): SQVTM, ANQGSEA. Losses at the gene ends were 5 bases for V and 0 bases for J; bases not matched to a gene: 6. CDR3 size: 14 residues. The DNA for the CDR3 is TGCAGCGTTAGGGGGAGCGGGAGCTCCTACGAGCAGTACTTC. Translating it yields CSVRGSGSSYEQYF.

In regard to this clonotype: This may stem from a read error, because a much larger clone lies one nucleotide away. J is TRBJ2-7 and V is TRBV12-3 or TRBV12-4, with a possible D match to TRBD1 (5 bases). The CDR3 consists of 11 residues. DNA of the CDR3: TGTGCCAGCAGCACAGGATACGAGCAGTGCTTC. Its translation is CASSTGYEQCF.

The chain links TRBV6-6 to TRBJ2-3; 7 bases map to TRBD2. The trim removed 2 bases at V and 8 bases at J, leaving 4 bases unmatched. The germline V gene encodes CDR1 MNHNY and CDR2 SVGAGI (reference sequence). The CDR3 covers 13 residues. The CDR3 is CASSYGASGTQYF. The CDR3 DNA is TGTGCCAGCAGTTACGGTGCTAGCGGTACGCAGTATTTT.

This clonotype was counted ten times or more. The chain carries TRBV6-6 and TRBJ1-3; D not certain. This CDR3 is built from 13 residues. The germline V gene has CDR1 MNHNY and CDR2 SVGAGI (reference sequence). V lost 10 bases to trimming and J lost 4 bases, with 14 bases between them. The CDR3 protein is CATRETVGNTIYF. The CDR3 DNA is TGTGCCACGCGAGAAACAGTCGGAAACACCATATATTTT.

This clonotype was observed at least ten times. The V and J genes are TRBV7-9 and TRBJ2-7; D unresolved. Trimming pared 1 base from V and 6 bases from J, leaving 4 bases between. The CDR3 runs 11 residues. From germline, CDR1 is SEHNR and CDR2 FQNEAQ (reference sequence). The CDR3 DNA is TGTGCCAGCAGCTTAGGGCCCGAGCAGTACTTC. This translates into CASSLGPEQYF.

The J gene is TRBJ1-5, the V gene TRBV21-1. TRBV21-1 counts as a pseudogene. The length of the CDR3 is 14 residues. The CDR3 nucleotides are TGTGCCAGCAGCAAATCGGATAGCAATCAGCCCCAGCATTTT. Translated: CASSKSDSNQPQHF.

The V gene is TRBV11-2, the J gene TRBJ2-4; unclear D gene. V dropped 5 bases and J dropped 8 bases, with 10 bases sitting between them. This CDR3 has 12 amino acids. From germline, CDR1 is SGHAT and CDR2 FQNNGV. This CDR3 is CASSRDLDIQYF. The CDR3 DNA follows: TGTGCCAGCAGCAGGGATCTGGACATTCAGTACTTC.

This clonotype was observed a few times. The chain has TRBV20-1 and TRBJ2-3; 8 bases align to TRBD1. The V segment lost 6 bases and the J segment 0 bases; nucleotides outside the gene matches: 5. CDR3 length: 14 amino acids. The germline V gene has CDR1 DFQATT and CDR2 SNEGSKA (reference sequence). CDR3 sequence reads: CSAGWDRSTDTQYF. DNA of the CDR3: TGCAGTGCGGGGTGGGACAGGAGCACAGATACGCAGTATTTT.

This clonotype turned up a few times. The chain uses TRBV5-6 and TRBJ2-3; TRBD2 aligns across 11 bases. Germline V gene sequence: CDR1 SGHDT, CDR2 YYEEEE. This CDR3 has 15 residues. V gave up 2 bases and J gave up 6 bases; unmatched junction bases: 5. The CDR3 DNA follows: TGTGCCAGCAGCTTTAGCGGGAGGGCCAAGGATACGCAGTATTTT. Its protein is CASSFSGRAKDTQYF.

This rearrangement joins TRBV4-3 to TRBJ2-1; 8 bases match TRBD2. The CDR3 has 15 amino acids. CDR1 LGHNA and CDR2 YSLEER come from the germline V gene. V trimming: 3 bases; J trimming: 6 bases; junction bases outside the gene matches: 7. The CDR3 protein is CASSQGSGSTNEQFF. DNA of the CDR3: TGCGCCAGCAGCCAGGGCAGCGGGAGTACCAATGAGCAGTTCTTC.

The J gene is TRBJ2-2, the V gene TRBV29-1; D might be TRBD2 (5 bases). CDR1 and CDR2 (germline): SQVTM, ANQGSEA. Deletions cut 7 bases from V and 6 bases from J, with 18 bases between. This CDR3 is 14 amino acids long. This CDR3 is CSARLGRGSGELFF. CDR3 coding DNA: TGCAGCGCTCGACTTGGGAGAGGATCCGGGGAGCTGTTTTTT.

The sample holds a few counts of this clonotype. The CDR3 DNA is TGCAGTGCCTGGAGGGCCAGGGGTTCACCCCTCCACTTT. It codes for CSAWRARGSPLHF. V and J are TRBV20-1 and TRBJ1-6, with D perhaps TRBD1 (6 bases). The V end was cut by 6 bases, the J end by 9 bases, with 15 bases between. CDR1 is DFQATT and CDR2 is SNEGSKA in the germline V gene (reference sequence). CDR3 length: 13 residues.

CDR3 in amino acids: CASSLFHRDTQYF. As DNA, the CDR3 is TGTGCCAGCAGTTTATTCCACAGGGATACGCAGTATTTT. V and J are TRBV12-3 or TRBV12-4 and TRBJ2-3, with a weak D call TRBD1 (5 bases). The CDR3 runs to 13 residues. Trimming shortened V by 2 bases and J by 6 bases, and 9 bases separated the two germline ends.